This TCR beta chain was identified during a study of vaccination and CD4 T cells after COVID-19. The wider study: The post-COVID sampling time was a median 101 days after diagnosis, ranging from 35 to 161.

Study results and caveats: Spike mono-reactivity applied to 304 of 307 vaccine-specific clones detected in convalescent patients.

Cultured CD4+ T-cell DNA underwent Oncomine TCR Beta short-read sequencing. TCRdb reprocessed the PCR reads with MiXCR, giving one entry per CDR3 protein. In the table there are over 15,000 distinct CDR3 sequences, roughly 50% of which are singletons. Time point here: late sampling 161 to 241 days after vaccination in three convalescent patients. Treatment denoted: roughly ten-day PBMC culture with coronavirus spike peptide pools or control peptides (ViraFEST assay). In the ViraFEST assay, peptide-pool expansion preceded TCR sequencing of expanded clonotypes. Per well, 1.5 million to 2.5 million PBMCs were cultured in the presence of roughly 9.1 IU/ml IL-2 and approximately 9.5 ug/ml peptide pools. This clonotype was observed a few times. Its specificity is not known. This sequence was found in a human donor who had recovered from COVID-19. The material sequenced was CD4+ T cells from blood, cultured in vitro, taken about 7 months after SARS-CoV-2 vaccination.

The CDR3 region is CSARDSQGEPYGYTF. The CDR3 nucleotides read TGCAGTGCTAGAGATTCGCAGGGGGAGCCCTATGGCTACACCTTC. V gene TRBV20-1 combines with J gene TRBJ1-2; 7 bases align to TRBD1. Germline CDR1 is DFQATT and CDR2 is SNEGSKA (reference sequence). This CDR3 region has 15 residues. The junction had 8 bases not matched to a gene; V was cut back by 0 bases and J by 4 bases.